This T cell receptor beta chain was sequenced during a study of T cells in Graves' hyperthyroidism and ophthalmopathy. With a duration under 2 months, the hyperthyroidism was newly diagnosed in patients aged 18 to 65. Exclusions: uncontrolled infection, other autoimmune disease, pregnancy, lactation. PBMCs were sourced from more than 9 ml fresh peripheral blood. Regions amplified from RNA transcripts were the TCR beta CDR3 regions. Researchers ran a first-round RT-PCR on the TCR CDR3 using the HTBI primer set. TCRdb itself ran the multiplex PCR reads through MiXCR, one entry per CDR3 protein. The sample includes 690,000 or so distinct CDR3 sequences, around a sixth seen only once; the top ten take 16%. Germline CDR1 is DFQATT and CDR2 is SNEGSKA (reference sequence). The V gene lost 3 bases and the J gene lost 4 bases, with 10 bases spanning the gap. The CDR3 sequence is 12 residues long.

Sequencing was done on a sample of blood. The chain is built from TRBV20-1 and TRBJ2-7; possibly TRBD2 for D (5 bases). The TCR comes from a woman aged 45-65 years with Graves' hyperthyroidism that later progressed to Graves' ophthalmopathy. CDR3 in amino acids: CSASWRNYEQYF. In DNA, the CDR3 is TGCAGTGCTAGTTGGAGGAATTACGAGCAGTACTTC.